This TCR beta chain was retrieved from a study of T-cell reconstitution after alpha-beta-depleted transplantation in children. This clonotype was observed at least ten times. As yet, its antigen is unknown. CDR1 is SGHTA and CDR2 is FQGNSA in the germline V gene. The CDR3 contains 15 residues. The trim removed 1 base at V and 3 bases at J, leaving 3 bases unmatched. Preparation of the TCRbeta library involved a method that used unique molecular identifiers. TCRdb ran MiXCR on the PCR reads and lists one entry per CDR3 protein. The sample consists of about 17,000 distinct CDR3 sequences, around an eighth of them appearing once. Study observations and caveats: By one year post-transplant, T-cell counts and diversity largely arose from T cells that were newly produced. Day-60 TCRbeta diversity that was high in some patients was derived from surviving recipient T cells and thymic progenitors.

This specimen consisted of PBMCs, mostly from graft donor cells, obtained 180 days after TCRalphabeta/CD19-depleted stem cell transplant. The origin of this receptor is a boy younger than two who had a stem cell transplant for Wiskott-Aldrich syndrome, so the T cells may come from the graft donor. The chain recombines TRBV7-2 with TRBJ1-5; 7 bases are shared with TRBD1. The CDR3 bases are TGTGCCAGCAGCTTAGAGGGACAGATCAATCAGCCCCAGCATTTT. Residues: CASSLEGQINQPQHF.